One TCR beta chain is described in this entry. This record belongs to a study of graft-versus-host responses after intestinal transplantation. Looking at the study overall: Each recipient received a multivisceral, liver-intestinal, or isolated intestinal graft. Each recipient received anti-thymocyte globulin induction, then tacrolimus and steroids for two to three years. Study-wide points: HvG clone declines early post-transplant were associated with peak circulating GvH levels.

The protocol was immunoSEQ multiplex PCR, while the TCRdb copy is restricted to in-frame clones and leaves out a portion. Of some 5,600 clones listed, roughly 25% are singletons. The CDR3 consists of 15 residues. With V trimmed by 0 bases and J by 3 bases, 4 bases remained unmatched. Germline values: CDR1 LGHNA, CDR2 YSLEER. Irradiated stimulators labeled with violet dye, 200,000 in number, were plated with 200,000 CFSE-labeled responders. This clonotype was sampled from a human patient who was an organ donor for intestinal transplantation. The rearrangement joins TRBV4-3 to TRBJ2-7; 8 bases agree with TRBD1. Here the sequenced sample was alloreactive CD4+ T cells from a mixed lymphocyte reaction culture, taken before transplantation. The subset was: CFSE-low proliferating T cells sorted from roughly six-day pre-transplant mixed lymphocyte reaction (GvH or HvG direction). CDR3 in DNA: TGCGCCAGCAGCCAAGAGAGGACAGGGTACTACGAGCAGTACTTC. Translated, it gives CASSQERTGYYEQYF.